The T cell receptor beta chain under discussion was sequenced for a study of cytomegalovirus exposure and HLA in healthy donors. As to this clone: Its antigen is not known.

Findings and limits, study-wide: In vitro work confirmed that three CMV-associated chains recognize CMV antigens.

The study ran its PCR with 60 Vbeta and 13 Jbeta primers. In the source study's methods: Later analysis identified some 80 million unique TCR beta chains, about 10 million shared. Clones were sequenced by immunoSEQ multiplex PCR, and TCRdb holds only the in-frame ones, with some missing. V and J calls and clone size are given by that table; D and trimming were obtained from the DNA. The repertoire holds around 120,000 clones, with 70% to 80% as singletons. The V gene lost 0 bases and the J gene lost 6 bases, with 9 bases spanning the gap. The CDR3 is 13 residues long. Germline V gives CDR1 SGHRS, CDR2 YFSETQ.

The clonotype comes from a young man in good health and CMV-seropositive. Sequencing used PBMCs. J is TRBJ1-2 and V is TRBV5-1; tentative D call: TRBD1 (5 bases). Here the CDR3 DNA reads TGCGCCAGCAGCTTGGGGGACTCGGATGGCTACACCTTC. Residues: CASSLGDSDGYTF.